Detailed here is one T cell receptor (beta chain). Germline assignment: CDR1 SGHAT and CDR2 FQNNGV. The CDR3 length is 14 residues. The V end lost 3 bases, the J end lost 5 bases, and 11 bases lay between the germline ends. Assay: immunoSEQ multiplex PCR; the TCRdb copy retains only in-frame clones and omits some. The table lists tens of thousands of clones, about 72% of them singletons. This sample was taken from a study of cytotoxic CD8 clonotypes in ibrutinib-treated CLL. Sample: PBMCs, taken after 24 months of ibrutinib treatment. This sequence was found in a human donor with chronic lymphocytic leukemia. The chain has TRBV11-2 and TRBJ2-1; perhaps TRBD1 as D (5 bases). This chain's CDR3 is CASSFSTGNNEQFF. In DNA form, the CDR3 reads TGTGCCAGCAGCTTTTCTACAGGAAACAATGAGCAGTTCTTC.